Below are 17 T cell receptor beta chains sequenced from a single sample in a study of blood T cell repertoires in COVID-19. Here immunoSEQ multiplex PCR was the method, and the copy in TCRdb shows in-frame clones only, minus some. This sample has about 180,000 clones; more than 85% occur once, and the top ten carry 2.5% to 3.5%. Material for sequencing was peripheral blood. The receptors derive from a woman aged 25-40 years with active or convalescent COVID-19.

This sequence joins TRBV30 and TRBJ1-2; TRBD1 matches at 7 bases. From germline, CDR1 is GTSNPN and CDR2 SVGIG (reference sequence). The V gene end was trimmed by 5 bases and the J gene end by 4 bases; junction bases not matched to a gene: 4. CDR3 length: 12 amino acids. CDR3: CAWGDSLYGYTF. As DNA, the CDR3 is TGTGCCTGGGGGGACAGCCTCTATGGCTACACCTTC.

The V call is TRBV7-8, the J call TRBJ1-3; tentatively, D is TRBD1 (6 bases). CDR3 size: 16 residues. Germline CDR1 SGHVS, CDR2 FQNEAQ. V was cut by 5 bases and J by 0 bases, with 14 bases left in between. The CDR3 sequence is CASSPQGYNSGNTIYF. The DNA of the CDR3 is TGTGCCAGCAGCCCCCAGGGGTATAACTCTGGAAACACCATATATTTT.

This chain uses TRBV4-1 with TRBJ1-2; D not certain. V shed 4 bases and J shed 8 bases, with 14 bases lying between them. The CDR3 has 13 amino acids. The germline gives CDR1 MGHRA, CDR2 YSYEKL. CDR3: CASSPLGPTGYTF. The CDR3 DNA sequence: TGCGCCAGCAGCCCCCTGGGCCCGACGGGCTACACCTTC.

The chain links TRBV19 to TRBJ1-1; a possible D gene is TRBD1 (6 bases). The CDR3 sequence is 16 residues long. The germline V gene has CDR1 LNHDA and CDR2 SQIVND (reference sequence). Trimming removed 2 bases from V and 4 bases from J, with 17 bases in between. CDR3 residues: CASSIPGGAGGTEAFF. In DNA, the CDR3 is TGTGCCAGTAGTATACCCGGGGGGGCTGGGGGCACTGAAGCTTTCTTT.

The chain is built from TRBV11-2 and TRBJ2-7; 8 bases are shared with TRBD1. Germline V gives CDR1 SGHAT, CDR2 FQNNGV. The CDR3 consists of 17 residues. V lost 2 bases and J lost 4; bases outside the gene matches: 13. CDR3 nucleotide sequence: TGTGCCAGCAGCTTAACGGTGGGGACAGGCCAAGGGTACGAGCAGTACTTC. This translates into CASSLTVGTGQGYEQYF. The full variable domain, its missing parts supplied by reference TRBV11-2 and TRBJ2-7, is EAGVAQSPRYKIIEKRQSVAFWCNPISGHATLYWYQQILGQGPKLLIQFQNNGVVDDSQLPKDRFSAERLKGVDSTLKIQPAKLEDSAVYLCASSLTVGTGQGYEQYFGPGTRLTVT.

The chain carries TRBV9 and TRBJ2-3, with TRBD2 matching over 8 bases. This CDR3 has 15 amino acids. In germline, CDR1 is SGDLS, CDR2 YYNGEE. The trim removed 4 bases at V and 3 bases at J, leaving 7 bases unmatched. CDR3 nucleotide sequence: TGTGCCAGCAGCATCTCTAGCGGGTCTACAGATACGCAGTATTTT. Protein sequence: CASSISSGSTDTQYF.

The rearrangement links TRBV9 to TRBJ2-5; 8 bases match TRBD1. In germline, CDR1 is SGDLS, CDR2 YYNGEE. The CDR3 covers 14 residues. The junction had 4 bases not matched to a gene; V was cut back by 3 bases and J by 3 bases. CDR3 protein: CASSGWTGKETQYF. The CDR3 DNA reads TGTGCCAGCAGCGGGTGGACAGGGAAAGAGACCCAGTACTTC.

V usage is TRBV5-1 and J usage is TRBJ2-3; D unresolved. Germline CDR1 SGHRS, CDR2 YFSETQ. Trimming left V 4 bases short and J 2 bases short, with 5 bases between. There are 12 residues in the CDR3. The CDR3 nucleotides are TGCGCCAGCAGCCTCTCCACAGATACGCAGTATTTT. Residues: CASSLSTDTQYF.

The genes are TRBV19 and TRBJ1-2, with a possible D match to TRBD1 (6 bases). The V and J ends lost 7 bases and 3 bases respectively, with 18 bases between them. CDR1 and CDR2 (germline): LNHDA, SQIVND (reference sequence). CDR3 length equals 15 residues. The CDR3 reads CASIPGGAEDYGYTF. The CDR3 nucleotides read TGTGCCAGTATCCCCGGGGGGGCAGAGGACTATGGCTACACCTTC.

This chain connects TRBV30 to TRBJ2-5; tentatively, D is TRBD1 (6 bases). This CDR3 contains 13 residues. V was clipped by 3 bases and J by 6 bases, with 14 bases between them. Germline lookup yields CDR1 GTSNPN and CDR2 SVGIG (reference sequence). The DNA of the CDR3 is TGTGCCTGGAGACAGGGTTGGGGTCAGACCCAGTACTTC. Amino acids: CAWRQGWGQTQYF.

The chain joins TRBV28 to TRBJ1-5; 7 positions match TRBD1. Trimming cost V 3 bases and J 6 bases; bases outside gene matches: 8. CDR3 size: 15 residues. The germline gives CDR1 MDHEN, CDR2 SYDVKM. The CDR3 reads CASSFPRQGGQPQHF. The DNA for the CDR3 is TGTGCCAGCAGTTTCCCCCGACAGGGAGGTCAGCCCCAGCATTTT.

The chain couples TRBV4-2 to TRBJ2-3, with TRBD2 identical over 9 bases. The CDR3 sequence is 15 residues long. Germline V gives CDR1 LGHNA, CDR2 YNFKEQ. With V trimmed by 0 bases and J by 9 bases, 7 bases remained unmatched. The CDR3 loop is CASSQDLAAGGTQYF. As DNA, the CDR3 is TGTGCCAGCAGCCAAGATTTAGCGGCGGGGGGGACGCAGTATTTT.

This chain uses TRBV7-9 with TRBJ2-5; perhaps TRBD2 as D (6 bases). CDR3 length: 14 amino acids. Trimming removed 4 bases at V and 5 bases at J, with 14 bases between. The germline gives CDR1 SEHNR, CDR2 FQNEAQ (reference sequence). CDR3 sequence (DNA): TGTGCCAGCAGCTCGGGACTCGACCGGGAGACCCAGTACTTC. It translates to CASSSGLDRETQYF.

The chain has TRBV5-3 and TRBJ2-5; 11 bases line up with TRBD1. TRBV5-3 is assigned to the ORF class and has an uncertain function. This CDR3 has 16 residues. The junction had 8 bases not matched to a gene; V was cut back by 2 bases and J by 5 bases. As DNA, the CDR3 is TGTGCCAGAAGCTTAAGTGGACAGGGGGCATGGGAGACCCAGTACTTC. This encodes CARSLSGQGAWETQYF.

This chain joins TRBV6-2 or TRBV6-3 and TRBJ2-5; TRBD1 matches 9 bases. The germline V gene has CDR1 MNHEY and CDR2 SVGEGT. V lost 0 bases and J lost 2; bases outside the gene matches: 1. The CDR3 has 15 residues. The CDR3 spells CASSYSGTGQETQYF. CDR3 DNA: TGTGCCAGCAGTTACTCTGGGACAGGGCAAGAGACCCAGTACTTC.

The count of this clone is one. The gene calls are TRBV14 and TRBJ1-4; no definite D call. The germline gives CDR1 SGHDN, CDR2 FVKESK. The ends were cut back, 1 base at V and 11 bases at J, with 11 bases in the middle. The CDR3 covers 13 residues. The CDR3 DNA follows: TGTGCCAGCAGCCAAGGAGGAGGCGGGAAACTGTTTTTT. This encodes CASSQGGGGKLFF.

J is TRBJ2-1 and V is TRBV12-3 or TRBV12-4, with D tentatively TRBD2 (5 bases). This CDR3 contains 12 residues. V was clipped by 6 bases and J by 8 bases, with 11 bases between them. The CDR3 reads CASSTRIHEQFF. For the CDR3, the DNA is TGTGCCAGCAGCACTAGGATCCATGAGCAGTTCTTC.